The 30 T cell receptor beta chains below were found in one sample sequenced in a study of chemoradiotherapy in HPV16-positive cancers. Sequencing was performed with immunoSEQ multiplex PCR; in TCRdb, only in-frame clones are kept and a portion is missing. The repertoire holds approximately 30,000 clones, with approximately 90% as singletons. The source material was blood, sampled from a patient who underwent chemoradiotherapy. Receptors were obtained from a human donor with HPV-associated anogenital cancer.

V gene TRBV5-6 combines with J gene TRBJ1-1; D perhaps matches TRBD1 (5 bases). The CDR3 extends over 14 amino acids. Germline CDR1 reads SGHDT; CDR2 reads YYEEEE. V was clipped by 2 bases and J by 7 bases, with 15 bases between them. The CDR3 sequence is CASSFESGSGEAFF. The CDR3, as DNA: TGTGCCAGCAGCTTTGAATCAGGGAGCGGTGAAGCTTTCTTT.

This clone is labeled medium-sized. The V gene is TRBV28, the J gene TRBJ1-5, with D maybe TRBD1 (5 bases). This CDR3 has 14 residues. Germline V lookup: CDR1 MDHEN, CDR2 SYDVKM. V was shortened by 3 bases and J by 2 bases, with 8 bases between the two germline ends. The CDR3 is CASSFGDGNQPQHF. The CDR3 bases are TGTGCCAGCAGTTTTGGGGACGGCAATCAGCCCCAGCATTTT.

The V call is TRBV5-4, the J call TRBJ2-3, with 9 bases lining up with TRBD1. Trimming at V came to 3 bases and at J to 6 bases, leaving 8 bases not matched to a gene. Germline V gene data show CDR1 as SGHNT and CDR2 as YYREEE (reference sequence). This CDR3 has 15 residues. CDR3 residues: CASSSTGGAGDTQYF. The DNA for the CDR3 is TGTGCCAGCAGCTCTACAGGGGGCGCAGGGGATACGCAGTATTTT.

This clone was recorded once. CDR3 loop: CSAGDRTNYGYTF. Written as DNA, the CDR3 is TGCAGCGCTGGGGACAGGACTAACTATGGCTACACCTTC. The chain combines TRBV29-1 with TRBJ1-2; 8 nucleotides line up with TRBD1. The CDR3 consists of 13 residues. J lost 0 bases, V lost 7 bases, and 4 bases had no gene match. Germline CDR1 reads SQVTM; CDR2 reads ANQGSEA.

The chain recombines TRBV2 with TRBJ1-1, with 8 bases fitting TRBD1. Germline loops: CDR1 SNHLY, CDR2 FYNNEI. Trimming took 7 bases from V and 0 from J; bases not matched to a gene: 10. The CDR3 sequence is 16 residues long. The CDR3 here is CASNAQGALMNTEAFF. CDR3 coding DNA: TGTGCCAGCAATGCGCAGGGGGCCTTAATGAACACTGAAGCTTTCTTT.

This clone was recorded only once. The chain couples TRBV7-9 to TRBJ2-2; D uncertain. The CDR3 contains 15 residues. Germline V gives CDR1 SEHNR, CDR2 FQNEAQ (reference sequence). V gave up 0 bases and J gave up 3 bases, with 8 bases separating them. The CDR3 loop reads CASSLAQRYTGELFF. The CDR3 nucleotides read TGTGCCAGCAGCTTAGCGCAGAGGTACACCGGGGAGCTGTTTTTT.

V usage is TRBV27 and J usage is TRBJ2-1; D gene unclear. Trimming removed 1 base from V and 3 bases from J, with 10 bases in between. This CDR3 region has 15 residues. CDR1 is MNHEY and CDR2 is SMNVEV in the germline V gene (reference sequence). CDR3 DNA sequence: TGTGCCAGCAGTTTATATGAAACAGACTACAATGAGCAGTTCTTC. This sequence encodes CASSLYETDYNEQFF.

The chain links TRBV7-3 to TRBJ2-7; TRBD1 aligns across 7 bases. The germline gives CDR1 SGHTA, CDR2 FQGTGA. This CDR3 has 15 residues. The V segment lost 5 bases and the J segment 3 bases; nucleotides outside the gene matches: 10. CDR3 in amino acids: CASSARQGPDYEQYF. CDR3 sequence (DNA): TGTGCCAGCAGCGCCCGACAGGGTCCGGACTACGAGCAGTACTTC. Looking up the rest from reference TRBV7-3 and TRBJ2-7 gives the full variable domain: GAGVSQTPSNKVTEKGKYVELRCDPISGHTALYWYRQSLGQGPEFLIYFQGTGAADDSGLPNDRFFAVRPEGSVSTLKIQRTERGDSAVYLCASSARQGPDYEQYFGPGTRLTVT.

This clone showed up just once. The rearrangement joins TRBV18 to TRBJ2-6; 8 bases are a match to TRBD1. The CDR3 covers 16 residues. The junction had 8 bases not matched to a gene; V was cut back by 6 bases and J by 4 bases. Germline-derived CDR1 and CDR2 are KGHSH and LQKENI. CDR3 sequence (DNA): TGTGCCAGCTCGCCGACAGGGGCTGCAGGGGCCAACGTCCTGACTTTC. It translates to CASSPTGAAGANVLTF.

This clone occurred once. The CDR3 nucleotides read TGTGCAAGTCGCATTCGATTCTCCACACAAAGTCGGGCCAACGTCATGACTTTC. This sequence encodes CASRIRFSTQSRANVMTF. This sequence joins TRBV12-2 and TRBJ2-6. TRBV12-2 is reported as a pseudogene. The CDR3 totals 18 residues.

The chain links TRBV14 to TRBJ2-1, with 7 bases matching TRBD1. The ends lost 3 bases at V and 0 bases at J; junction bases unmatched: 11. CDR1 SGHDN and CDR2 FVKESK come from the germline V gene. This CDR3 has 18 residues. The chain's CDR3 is CASSHVTGLKSSYNEQFF. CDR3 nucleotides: TGTGCCAGCAGCCATGTGACAGGGCTAAAGAGCTCCTACAATGAGCAGTTCTTC.

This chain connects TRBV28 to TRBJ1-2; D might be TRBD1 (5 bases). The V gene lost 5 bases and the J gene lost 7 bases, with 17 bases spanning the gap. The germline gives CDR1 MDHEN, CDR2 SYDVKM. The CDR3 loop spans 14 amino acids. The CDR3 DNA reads TGTGCCAGCAGTCGCGGGCAGGGTACAGGTGGCTACACCTTC. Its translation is CASSRGQGTGGYTF.

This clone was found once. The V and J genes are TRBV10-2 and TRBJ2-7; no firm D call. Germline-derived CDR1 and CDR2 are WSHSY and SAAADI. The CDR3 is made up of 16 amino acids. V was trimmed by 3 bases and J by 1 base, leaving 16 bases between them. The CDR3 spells CASSERIRTSSYEQYF. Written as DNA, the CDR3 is TGCGCCAGCAGTGAAAGGATTCGAACAAGTTCCTACGAGCAGTACTTC.

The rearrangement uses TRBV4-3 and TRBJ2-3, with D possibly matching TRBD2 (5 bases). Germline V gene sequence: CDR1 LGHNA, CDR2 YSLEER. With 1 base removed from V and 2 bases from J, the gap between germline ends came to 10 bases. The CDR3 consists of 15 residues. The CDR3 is CASSQAEGFTDTQYF. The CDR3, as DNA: TGCGCCAGCAGCCAAGCCGAGGGCTTCACAGATACGCAGTATTTT.

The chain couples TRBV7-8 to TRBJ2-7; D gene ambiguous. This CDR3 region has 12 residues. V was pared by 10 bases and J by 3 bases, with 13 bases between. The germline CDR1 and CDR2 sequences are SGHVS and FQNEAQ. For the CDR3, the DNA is TGTGCCACCCGTGGTCGGAACTACGAGCAGTACTTC. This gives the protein CATRGRNYEQYF.

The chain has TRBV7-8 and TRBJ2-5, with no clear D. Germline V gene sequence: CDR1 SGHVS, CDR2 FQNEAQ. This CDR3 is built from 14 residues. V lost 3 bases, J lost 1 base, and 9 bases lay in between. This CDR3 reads CASSFQGPQETQYF. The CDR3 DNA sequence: TGTGCCAGCAGCTTTCAAGGGCCCCAAGAGACCCAGTACTTC.

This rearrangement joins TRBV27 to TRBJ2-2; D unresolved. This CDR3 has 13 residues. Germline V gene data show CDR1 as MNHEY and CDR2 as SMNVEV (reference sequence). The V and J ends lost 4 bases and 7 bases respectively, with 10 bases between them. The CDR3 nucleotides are TGTGCCAGCAGTTCCCGGACGTACGGGGAGCTGTTTTTT. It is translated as CASSSRTYGELFF.

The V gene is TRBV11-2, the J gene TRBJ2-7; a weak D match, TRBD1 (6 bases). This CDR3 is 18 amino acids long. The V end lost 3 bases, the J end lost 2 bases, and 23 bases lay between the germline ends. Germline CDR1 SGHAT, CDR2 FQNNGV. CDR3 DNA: TGTGCCAGCAGCTTCTCGGACAGTAGGCGCCTAACCCCCTACGAGCAGTACTTC. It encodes CASSFSDSRRLTPYEQYF.

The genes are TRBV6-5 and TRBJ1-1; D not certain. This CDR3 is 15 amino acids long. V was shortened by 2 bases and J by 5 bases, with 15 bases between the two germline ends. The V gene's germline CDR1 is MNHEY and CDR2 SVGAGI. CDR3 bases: TGTGCCAGCAGTTACGGGGTGGGAAGAAGGACTGAAGCTTTCTTT. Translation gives CASSYGVGRRTEAFF.

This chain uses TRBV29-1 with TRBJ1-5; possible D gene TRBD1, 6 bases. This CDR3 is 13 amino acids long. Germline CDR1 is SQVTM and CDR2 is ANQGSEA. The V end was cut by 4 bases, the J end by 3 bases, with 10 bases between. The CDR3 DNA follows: TGCAGCGTTGGAGAGGGGGACAATCAGCCCCAGCATTTT. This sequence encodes CSVGEGDNQPQHF.

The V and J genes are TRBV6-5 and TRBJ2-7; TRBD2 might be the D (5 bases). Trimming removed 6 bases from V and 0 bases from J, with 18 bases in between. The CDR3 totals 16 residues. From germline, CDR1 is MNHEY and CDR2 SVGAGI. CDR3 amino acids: CASSYSRGSASYEQYF. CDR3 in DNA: TGTGCCAGCAGCTACAGCAGAGGGTCCGCCTCCTACGAGCAGTACTTC.

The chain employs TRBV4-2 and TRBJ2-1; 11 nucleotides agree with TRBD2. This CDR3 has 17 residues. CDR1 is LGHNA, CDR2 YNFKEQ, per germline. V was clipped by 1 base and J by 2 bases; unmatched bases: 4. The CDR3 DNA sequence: TGTGCCAGCAGCCAAGGAGGGACTAGCGGTACCTACAATGAGCAGTTCTTC. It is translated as CASSQGGTSGTYNEQFF.

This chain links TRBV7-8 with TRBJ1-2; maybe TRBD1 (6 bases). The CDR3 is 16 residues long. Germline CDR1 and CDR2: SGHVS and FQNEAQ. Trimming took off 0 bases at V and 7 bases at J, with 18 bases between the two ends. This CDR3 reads CASSLALLDSGGGYTF. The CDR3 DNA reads TGTGCCAGCAGCTTAGCGCTCTTGGACAGTGGTGGTGGCTACACCTTC.

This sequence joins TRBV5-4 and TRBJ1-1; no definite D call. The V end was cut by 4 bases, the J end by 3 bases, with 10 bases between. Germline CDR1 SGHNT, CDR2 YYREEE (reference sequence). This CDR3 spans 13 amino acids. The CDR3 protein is CASSRGRDTEAFF. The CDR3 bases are TGTGCCAGCAGCCGCGGGAGGGACACTGAAGCTTTCTTT.

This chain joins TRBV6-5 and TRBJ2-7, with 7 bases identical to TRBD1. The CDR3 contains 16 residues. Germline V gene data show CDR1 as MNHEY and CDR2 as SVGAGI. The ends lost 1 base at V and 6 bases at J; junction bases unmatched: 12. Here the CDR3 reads CASSYFNRDSNREQYF. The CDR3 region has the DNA TGTGCCAGCAGTTACTTTAACCGGGACAGTAACCGCGAGCAGTACTTC.

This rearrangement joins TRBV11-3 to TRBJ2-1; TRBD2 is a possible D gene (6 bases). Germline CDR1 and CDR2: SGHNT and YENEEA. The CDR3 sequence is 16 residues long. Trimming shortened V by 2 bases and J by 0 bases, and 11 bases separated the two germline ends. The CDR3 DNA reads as TGTGCCAGCAGCTTACGGTTCGGGAGCTCCTACAATGAGCAGTTCTTC. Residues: CASSLRFGSSYNEQFF. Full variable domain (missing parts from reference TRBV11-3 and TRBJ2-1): EAGVVQSPRYKIIEKKQPVAFWCNPISGHNTLYWYLQNLGQGPELLIRYENEEAVDDSQLPKDRFSAERLKGVDSTLKIQPAELGDSAVYLCASSLRFGSSYNEQFFGPGTRLTVL.

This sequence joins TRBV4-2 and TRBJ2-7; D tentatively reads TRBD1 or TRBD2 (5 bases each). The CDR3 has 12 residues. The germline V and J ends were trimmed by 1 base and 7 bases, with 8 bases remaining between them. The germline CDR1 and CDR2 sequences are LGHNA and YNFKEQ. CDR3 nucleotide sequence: TGTGCCAGCAGCCAAGTGGGGGAAGAGCAGTACTTC. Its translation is CASSQVGEEQYF.

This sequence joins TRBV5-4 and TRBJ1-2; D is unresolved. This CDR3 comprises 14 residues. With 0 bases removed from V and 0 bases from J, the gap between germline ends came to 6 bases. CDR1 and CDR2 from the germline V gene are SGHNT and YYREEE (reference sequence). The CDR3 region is CASSLGGSNYGYTF. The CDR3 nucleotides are TGTGCCAGCAGCTTGGGCGGATCTAACTATGGCTACACCTTC.

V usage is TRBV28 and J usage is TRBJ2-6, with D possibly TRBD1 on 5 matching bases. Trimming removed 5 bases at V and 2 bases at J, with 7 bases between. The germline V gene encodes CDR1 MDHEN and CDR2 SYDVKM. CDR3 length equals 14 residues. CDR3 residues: CASSTGTGANVLTF. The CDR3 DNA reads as TGTGCCAGCAGTACAGGTACTGGGGCCAACGTCCTGACTTTC.

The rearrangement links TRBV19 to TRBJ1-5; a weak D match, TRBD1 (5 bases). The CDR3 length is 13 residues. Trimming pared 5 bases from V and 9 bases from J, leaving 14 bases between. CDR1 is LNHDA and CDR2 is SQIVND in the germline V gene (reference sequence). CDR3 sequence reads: CASSPNGGRPQHF. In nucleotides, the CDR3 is TGTGCCAGTAGTCCCAATGGGGGTCGGCCCCAGCATTTT.